This TCR beta chain is drawn from a study of neurological immune-mediated disorders. Each CDR3 protein gets one entry after TCRdb re-called the 5' RACE reads with MiXCR. The sample records more than 40,000 distinct CDR3 sequences, approximately 2.8% being singletons. This clonotype has a count of ten or more. No antigen is known for it. Findings and caveats of the study: One related-CDR3 cluster, which may be a signature, held the repertoires of 18 of 34 multiple sclerosis patients after phylogenetic grouping.

The CDR3 spans 13 residues. The V end lost 8 bases, the J end lost 0 bases, and 8 bases lay between the germline ends. Germline CDR1 LGHDT, CDR2 YNNKEL (reference sequence). This sequence joins TRBV3-1 and TRBJ1-5; D remains ambiguous. Sample: PBMCs. This clonotype originated in a woman between 45 and 65 years old with multiple sclerosis. The CDR3 is CASAPHSNQPQHF. CDR3 nucleotides: TGTGCCAGCGCCCCACATAGCAATCAGCCCCAGCATTTT.